This T cell receptor beta chain originates from a study of control samples from healthy donors and cancer patients. The protocol was immunoSEQ multiplex PCR, while the TCRdb copy is restricted to in-frame clones and leaves out a portion. The sample lists more than 100,000 clones, roughly 89% seen once, with about 7.9% in the top ten. V was cut by 0 bases and J by 5 bases, with 7 bases left in between. Per germline, CDR1 SGHAT and CDR2 FQNNGV. CDR3 length: 13 residues. The rearrangement uses TRBV11-2 and TRBJ1-1, with D uncertain. The source is a middle-aged man with head and neck cancer. Sequenced sample: PBMCs. The CDR3 sequence is CASSLDGWTEAFF. CDR3 DNA: TGTGCCAGCAGCTTAGATGGATGGACTGAAGCTTTCTTT.